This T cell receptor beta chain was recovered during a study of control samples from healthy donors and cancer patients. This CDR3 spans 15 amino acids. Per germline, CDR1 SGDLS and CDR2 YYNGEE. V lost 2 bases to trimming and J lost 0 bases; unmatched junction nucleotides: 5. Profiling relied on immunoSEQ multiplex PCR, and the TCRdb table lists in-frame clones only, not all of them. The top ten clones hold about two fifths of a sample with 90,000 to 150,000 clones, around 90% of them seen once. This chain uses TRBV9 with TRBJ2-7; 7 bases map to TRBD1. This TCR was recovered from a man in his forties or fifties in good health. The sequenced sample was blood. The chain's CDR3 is CASSVGTVSSYEQYF. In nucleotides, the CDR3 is TGTGCCAGCAGCGTCGGGACAGTTAGCTCCTACGAGCAGTACTTC. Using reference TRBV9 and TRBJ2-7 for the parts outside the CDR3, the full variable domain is DSGVTQTPKHLITATGQRVTLRCSPRSGDLSVYWYQQSLDQGLQFLIQYYNGEERAKGNILERFSAQQFPDLHSELNLSSLELGDSALYFCASSVGTVSSYEQYFGPGTRLTVT.